This T cell receptor (beta chain) was captured by sequencing in a study of T-cell reconstitution after alpha-beta-depleted transplantation in children. There are a few counts of this clonotype. The target antigen is unknown. The library targeted TCRbeta and was prepared with unique molecular identifiers. TCRdb used MiXCR to reprocess the PCR reads, holding one entry per CDR3 protein. The sample yields approximately 230,000 distinct CDR3 sequences, more than 20% seen once. CDR3 length equals 17 residues. Trimming pared 5 bases from V and 4 bases from J, leaving 21 bases between. Study-wide findings and caveats: By about two months after transplant, alpha-beta T cells reportedly arose from several hundred graft clones that had expanded. Elevated TCRbeta diversity at day 60 was traced, in some patients, to surviving recipient T cells and thymic progenitors. T-cell counts and diversity at one year following transplant were attributed mainly to newly produced T cells.

The clonotype comes from a female patient aged 2-9 years who had a stem cell transplant for congenital amegakaryocytic thrombocytopenia, so the T cells may come from the graft donor. The chain uses TRBV12-3 or TRBV12-4 and TRBJ1-5; possibly TRBD1 for D (5 bases). Sequenced here: PBMCs, mostly from graft donor cells, sampled 360 days after TCRalphabeta/CD19-depleted stem cell transplant. The CDR3 DNA is TGTGCCAGCAGTAACCCCTCGGGGCAGGTGTCTAATCAGCCCCAGCATTTT. Residues: CASSNPSGQVSNQPQHF.